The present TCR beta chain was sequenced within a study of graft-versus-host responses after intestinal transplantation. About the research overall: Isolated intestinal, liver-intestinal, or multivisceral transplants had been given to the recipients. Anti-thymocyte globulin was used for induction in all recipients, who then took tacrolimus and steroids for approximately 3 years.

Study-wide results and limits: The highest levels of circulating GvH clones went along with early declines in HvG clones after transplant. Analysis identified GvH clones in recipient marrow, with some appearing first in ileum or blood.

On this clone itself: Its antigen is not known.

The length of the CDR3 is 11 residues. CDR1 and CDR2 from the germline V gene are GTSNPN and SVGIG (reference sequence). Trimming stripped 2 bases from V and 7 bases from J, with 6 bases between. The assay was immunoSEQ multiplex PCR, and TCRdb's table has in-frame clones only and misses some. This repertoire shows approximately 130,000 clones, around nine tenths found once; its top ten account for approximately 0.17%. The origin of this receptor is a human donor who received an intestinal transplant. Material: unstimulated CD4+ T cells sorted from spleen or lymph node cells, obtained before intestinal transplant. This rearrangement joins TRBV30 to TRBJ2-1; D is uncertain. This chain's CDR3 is CAWSPSNEQFF. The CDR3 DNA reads TGTGCCTGGAGTCCTAGTAATGAGCAGTTCTTC.